Here is one T cell receptor (beta chain) with its context. No antigen is known for it. These data come from a study of blood T cells in healthy people across ages. Germline V gene sequence: CDR1 SGHAT, CDR2 FQNNGV. The V gene lost 3 bases and the J gene lost 4 bases, with 9 bases spanning the gap. The CDR3 contains 13 residues. Study-level findings and limits: TCR beta diversity tracked closely with naive T cell percentage.

Every participating donor contributed 8 to 10 milliliters of peripheral blood through a draw. Combining a sample-barcoded 5' primer with a J-beta primer mix, a second PCR ran for 7 to 11 cycles. Each TCR beta cDNA got a 12-nucleotide random molecular identifier. One entry per CDR3 protein results from TCRdb running MiXCR on the 5' RACE reads. Of around 1.5 million distinct CDR3 sequences listed, around two fifths were seen once; the top ten hold roughly 7.9%. Sequenced sample: blood. This TCR came from a woman in her late teens or twenties in good health. The chain links TRBV11-2 to TRBJ1-2; D call uncertain. The CDR3 nucleotides read TGTGCCAGCAGCTTCCAACAGTTCTATGGCTACACCTTC. Residues: CASSFQQFYGYTF.